This TCR beta chain was identified during a study of shared T cell receptors in the human thymus. The protocol was immunoSEQ multiplex PCR, while the TCRdb copy is restricted to in-frame clones and leaves out a portion. The table has some 640,000 clones, approximately 87% seen once; the top ten hold under 0.01%. The CDR3 is 15 residues long. In germline, CDR1 is SGHDN, CDR2 FVKESK. Trimming at V came to 0 bases and at J to 6 bases, leaving 6 bases not matched to a gene. This clone showed up just once. The data were also submitted as part of a second study, on human thymus T cells. This second study says: The donors were infants in Finland with congenital heart defects, otherwise immunologically healthy. Thymus pieces cut out during corrective heart surgery were the tissue that was used. Across thymic and blood repertoires, the usage of V and J genes appeared to be biased. Unrelated people showed highly overlapping thymic repertoires, related research reported.

The sequence came from a boy under two years old with a congenital heart defect. The rearrangement links TRBV14 to TRBJ2-7, with TRBD1 identical over 9 bases. Specimen: thymocytes. CDR3 nucleotides: TGTGCCAGCAGCCAAGATGGGACAGGGAGCTGCGAGCAGTACTTC. This codes for CASSQDGTGSCEQYF.